These 14 T cell receptor beta chains share one sample of origin, sequenced in a study of early T cells in non-severe SARS-CoV-2 infection (dated by TCRdb to the early 2020s). The library came from 5' RACE. The sequencing machine was a NextSeq 500. TCRdb trimmed public reads at Q25 via fastp, called clones via MiXCR and kept in-frame beta chains. Each record represents a unique CDR3 protein, reported with the most common genes and DNA among its rows. The sample table shows around 67,000 distinct CDR3 sequences, and 9.5% to 13% are seen once. The ten top clones hold about 3.8% of the sample. Source material: whole blood. These receptors were taken from an adult who was a healthcare worker with PCR-confirmed SARS-CoV-2 infection or an uninfected control (not recorded which).

The chain links TRBV7-9 to TRBJ1-2; 7 bases fit TRBD1. The germline V gene has CDR1 SEHNR and CDR2 FQNEAQ (reference sequence). The CDR3 covers 18 residues. The V and J ends lost 4 bases and 6 bases, in that order; junction bases with no gene match: 20. CDR3 coding DNA: TGTGCCAGCAGCTCCGCGGGACAGAAAGAATCTGTTCGCCATGGCTACACCTTC. Translating gives CASSSAGQKESVRHGYTF. Filled out from reference TRBV7-9 and TRBJ1-2, the complete variable domain reads DTGVSQNPRHKITKRGQNVTFRCDPISEHNRLYWYRQTLGQGPEFLTYFQNEAQLEKSRLLSDRFSAERPKGSFSTLEIQRTEQGDSAMYLCASSSAGQKESVRHGYTFGSGTRLTVV.

This clonotype was counted between two and nine times. J is TRBJ2-2 and V is TRBV23-1; TRBD1 is a possible D gene (6 bases). TRBV23-1 is an open reading frame, and its role is uncertain. The CDR3 totals 17 residues. V was trimmed by 8 bases and J by 0 bases, leaving 19 bases between them. The CDR3 bases are TGCGCCAGCCGGGCCCGGGACAAGTCCGCGAACACCGGGGAGCTGTTTTTT. It yields the protein CASRARDKSANTGELFF.

This clonotype was found many times. The CDR3 reads CSARQGAYNEQFF. In DNA, the CDR3 is TGCAGTGCTAGACAGGGGGCGTACAATGAGCAGTTCTTC. This chain uses TRBV20-1 with TRBJ2-1; 8 positions agree with TRBD1. CDR3 length: 13 amino acids. With V trimmed by 2 bases and J by 4 bases, 1 base remained unmatched. Germline V CDR1 and CDR2: DFQATT, SNEGSKA (reference sequence).

This clonotype appeared many times. This rearrangement joins TRBV12-3 or TRBV12-4 to TRBJ1-2; tentatively, D is TRBD1 (5 bases). V lost 5 bases, J lost 4 bases, and 14 bases lay in between. CDR3 length: 14 amino acids. CDR3 bases: TGTGCCAGCAGTCCAGCGGGGGGAGGCTATGGCTACACCTTC. Its protein product is CASSPAGGGYGYTF.

This clonotype was counted only a few times. V usage is TRBV20-1 and J usage is TRBJ2-1; TRBD2 is a possible D gene (6 bases). This CDR3 has 16 residues. The V end was cut by 3 bases, the J end by 7 bases, with 22 bases between. Looked up from germline, CDR1 is DFQATT and CDR2 is SNEGSKA (reference sequence). CDR3 amino acids: CSASLGGPGTSNEQFF. The CDR3 region has the DNA TGCAGTGCTAGTCTAGGCGGTCCCGGGACTTCAAATGAGCAGTTCTTC.

The chain combines TRBV28 with TRBJ1-4, with unresolved D. This CDR3 spans 12 amino acids. Germline CDR1 MDHEN, CDR2 SYDVKM. Trimming pared 8 bases from V and 7 bases from J, leaving 11 bases between. CDR3 nucleotides: TGTGCCAGCCAACAAGCAGGTGAAAAACTGTTTTTT. This encodes CASQQAGEKLFF.

This clonotype has ten or more counts. The chain joins TRBV7-9 to TRBJ2-3; D not resolved. Per germline, CDR1 SEHNR and CDR2 FQNEAQ (reference sequence). There are 12 residues in the CDR3. Trimming pared 5 bases from V and 5 bases from J, leaving 8 bases between. CDR3 protein: CASSPQLDTQYF. The CDR3 nucleotides read TGTGCCAGCAGCCCGCAGTTAGATACGCAGTATTTT.

In its sample, this clonotype was seen many times. The gene calls are TRBV29-1 and TRBJ2-1; 11 nucleotides line up with TRBD2. CDR1 SQVTM and CDR2 ANQGSEA come from the germline V gene. Trimming cost V 4 bases and J 3 bases; bases outside gene matches: 23. The CDR3 covers 21 residues. The CDR3 DNA follows: TGCAGCGTTGGTAGTGACACGACCTTTCTAGCGGGGGGAGGTGACTACAATGAGCAGTTCTTC. It encodes CSVGSDTTFLAGGGDYNEQFF.

This clonotype occurred a few times. This sequence joins TRBV9 and TRBJ1-3; possibly TRBD1 for D (6 bases). The ends were cut back, 4 bases at V and 0 bases at J, with 17 bases in the middle. This CDR3 is 17 amino acids long. CDR1 and CDR2 from the germline V gene are SGDLS and YYNGEE. The CDR3 protein is CASSTSPAGASGNTIYF. CDR3 nucleotide sequence: TGTGCCAGCAGCACTTCCCCAGCAGGGGCCTCTGGAAACACCATATATTTT.

The V gene is TRBV30, the J gene TRBJ2-7; D is perhaps TRBD2 (6 bases). The V end lost 1 base, the J end lost 5 bases, and 15 bases lay between the germline ends. CDR1 is GTSNPN and CDR2 is SVGIG in the germline V gene (reference sequence). CDR3 length: 14 amino acids. This CDR3 is CAWSAPGGGDEQYF. DNA of the CDR3: TGTGCCTGGAGTGCCCCCGGGGGAGGCGACGAGCAGTACTTC.

The chain recombines TRBV7-6 with TRBJ2-1; tentative D call: TRBD2 (5 bases). V was trimmed by 5 bases and J by 6 bases, leaving 14 bases between them. Per the germline V gene, CDR1 is SGHVS and CDR2 is FNYEAQ. The CDR3 spans 14 residues. CDR3 amino acids: CASSLGGLLNEQFF. Here the CDR3 DNA reads TGTGCCAGCAGCCTCGGAGGACTCCTCAATGAGCAGTTCTTC.

The CDR3 spells CASSTWGAQAEAFF. The CDR3 coding sequence is TGTGCCAGTAGTACCTGGGGGGCGCAGGCTGAAGCTTTCTTT. This chain links TRBV19 with TRBJ1-1; maybe TRBD1 (6 bases). The V end was cut by 4 bases, the J end by 6 bases, with 15 bases between. This CDR3 comprises 14 residues. Germline loops: CDR1 LNHDA, CDR2 SQIVND (reference sequence).

J is TRBJ1-2 and V is TRBV25-1; D possibly corresponds to TRBD1 (6 bases). From germline, CDR1 is MGHDK and CDR2 SYGVNS. V dropped 6 bases and J dropped 4 bases, with 15 bases sitting between them. The CDR3 consists of 14 residues. In DNA, the CDR3 is TGTGCCAGCAGCTCCCGGACAGTTAGCTATGGCTACACCTTC. It yields the protein CASSSRTVSYGYTF.

This clonotype has at least ten counts. The chain has TRBV3-1 and TRBJ1-3, with D hard to call. The CDR3 spans 15 residues. Per germline, CDR1 LGHDT and CDR2 YNNKEL (reference sequence). Trimming stripped 1 base from V and 2 bases from J, with 9 bases between. The CDR3 here is CASSQGYGPGNTIYF. The CDR3 nucleotides read TGTGCCAGCAGCCAAGGGTACGGTCCTGGAAACACCATATATTTT.